One sample yielded the 22 T cell receptor beta chains listed below, sequenced in a study of CD8 T cells in Susac syndrome. Random hexamers served to reverse transcribe about 0.5 to 1 ug RNA. TCRdb processed the immunoSEQ multiplex PCR reads anew with MiXCR; each CDR3 protein has one entry. The sample consists of approximately 300,000 distinct CDR3 sequences, roughly 85% of them appearing once. Sequencing input: CD8+ T cells from PBMCs. The receptors were sampled from a human donor with multiple sclerosis.

The rearrangement joins TRBV18 to TRBJ2-1; D is perhaps TRBD1 (7 bases). Germline values: CDR1 KGHSH, CDR2 LQKENI. This CDR3 has 16 residues. V was pared by 6 bases and J by 2 bases, with 17 bases between. CDR3 sequence (DNA): TGTGCCAGCTCTCCCCAGGGGGGCGGCACCTACAATGAGCAGTTCTTC. Translated: CASSPQGGGTYNEQFF. Variable domain in full (rest from reference TRBV18 and TRBJ2-1): NAGVMQNPRHLVRRRGQEARLRCSPMKGHSHVYWYRQLPEEGLKFMVYLQKENIIDESGMPKERFSAEFPKEGPSILRIQQVVRGDSAAYFCASSPQGGGTYNEQFFGPGTRLTVL.

The V gene is TRBV20-1, the J gene TRBJ2-1; the D is unclear. Looked up from germline, CDR1 is DFQATT and CDR2 is SNEGSKA (reference sequence). The V end lost 0 bases, the J end lost 4 bases, and 7 bases lay between the germline ends. This CDR3 spans 13 amino acids. Here the CDR3 DNA reads TGCAGTGCTAGAGATCCCAGATACAATGAGCAGTTCTTC. Translating gives CSARDPRYNEQFF.

The chain is built from TRBV20-1 and TRBJ2-7; the match to TRBD2 covers 15 bases. The CDR3 is 13 residues long. The germline V gene has CDR1 DFQATT and CDR2 SNEGSKA (reference sequence). V was clipped by 5 bases and J by 7 bases; unmatched bases: 3. The CDR3 bases are TGCAGTGCTGGGGGGACTAGCGGGAGGGAGCAGTACTTC. Translating it yields CSAGGTSGREQYF.

This clonotype was observed a few times. J is TRBJ2-7 and V is TRBV20-1, with D possibly being TRBD1 (5 bases). Trimming shortened V by 4 bases and J by 1 base, and 11 bases separated the two germline ends. The CDR3 runs 13 residues. Germline V gene data show CDR1 as DFQATT and CDR2 as SNEGSKA (reference sequence). Here the CDR3 reads CSATTRVSYEQYF. In DNA form, the CDR3 reads TGCAGTGCTACTACCAGGGTTTCCTACGAGCAGTACTTC.

This clonotype has only one observation. This chain connects TRBV19 to TRBJ2-1, with D unclear. CDR1 is LNHDA and CDR2 is SQIVND in the germline V gene (reference sequence). This CDR3 spans 12 amino acids. The V end lost 9 bases, the J end lost 14 bases, and 20 bases lay between the germline ends. The DNA for the CDR3 is TGTGCCAGCTCCCCCGGGTATCAGGATAAGTTCTTC. Translating it yields CASSPGYQDKFF.

The chain employs TRBV20-1 and TRBJ1-4; possibly TRBD1 for D (6 bases). This CDR3 is built from 14 residues. The germline V gene encodes CDR1 DFQATT and CDR2 SNEGSKA (reference sequence). V was pared by 4 bases and J by 0 bases, with 9 bases between. The CDR3 DNA follows: TGCAGTGCTATGGGGGCAACAACTAATGAAAAACTGTTTTTT. Encoded protein: CSAMGATTNEKLFF.

V and J are TRBV5-1 and TRBJ2-2; 8 bases align to TRBD1. CDR1 is SGHRS and CDR2 is YFSETQ in the germline V gene. V trimming: 3 bases; J trimming: 1 base; junction bases outside the gene matches: 5. CDR3 length equals 16 residues. The CDR3 loop is CASSSPGGQNTGELFF. The DNA of the CDR3 is TGCGCCAGCAGCTCCCCAGGGGGCCAGAACACCGGGGAGCTGTTTTTT.

The rearrangement uses TRBV20-1 and TRBJ2-7; 11 nucleotides agree with TRBD2. Looked up from germline, CDR1 is DFQATT and CDR2 is SNEGSKA (reference sequence). The CDR3 has 17 amino acids. The ends lost 1 base at V and 0 bases at J; junction bases unmatched: 8. DNA for the CDR3: TGCAGTGCTAGAGCTCCGGGACTAGCGGCCTACTCCTACGAGCAGTACTTC. Translating it yields CSARAPGLAAYSYEQYF.

The chain is built from TRBV28 and TRBJ2-7, with 8 positions matching TRBD2. Trimming at V came to 3 bases and at J to 5 bases, leaving 15 bases not matched to a gene. Germline CDR1 MDHEN, CDR2 SYDVKM. The CDR3 loop spans 17 amino acids. CDR3 bases: TGTGCCAGCAGTTTTCTCGCTGAGAGCGGGAGAACCCACGAGCAGTACTTC. Protein product: CASSFLAESGRTHEQYF.

The J gene is TRBJ2-3, the V gene TRBV7-6, with no clear D. Trimming stripped 3 bases from V and 2 bases from J, with 12 bases between. CDR3 length equals 15 residues. Per the germline V gene, CDR1 is SGHVS and CDR2 is FNYEAQ. This CDR3 is CASSFRTLVTDTQYF. The CDR3 bases are TGTGCCAGCAGCTTTCGTACGCTAGTCACAGATACGCAGTATTTT.

The CDR3 spells CASSVVPEGNEQFF. For the CDR3, the DNA is TGTGCCAGCAGCGTAGTACCCGAGGGCAATGAGCAGTTCTTC. The chain is built from TRBV9 and TRBJ2-1, with D possibly matching TRBD2 (5 bases). V shed 0 bases and J shed 6 bases, with 10 bases lying between them. Germline loops: CDR1 SGDLS, CDR2 YYNGEE. CDR3 length equals 14 residues.

The rearrangement uses TRBV9 and TRBJ2-2, with a weak D call TRBD2 (7 bases). V lost 3 bases and J 4 bases, leaving 22 bases between the germline ends. This CDR3 spans 18 amino acids. Germline V gives CDR1 SGDLS, CDR2 YYNGEE. The DNA for the CDR3 is TGTGCCAGCAGCGAGAGGGGGTGGGCGGGAGAGAGCACCGGGGAGCTGTTTTTT. Translated: CASSERGWAGESTGELFF.

This clonotype has a handful of counts. The chain is built from TRBV6-1 and TRBJ1-5; no firm D call. Deletions cut 6 bases from V and 5 bases from J, with 17 bases between. This CDR3 comprises 15 residues. Germline lookup yields CDR1 MNHNS and CDR2 SASEGT. CDR3 DNA sequence: TGTGCCAGCAGCACCCGCCACATAGAGTATCAGCCCCAGCATTTT. This codes for CASSTRHIEYQPQHF.

This clonotype was seen just once. This chain links TRBV29-1 with TRBJ2-7; 7 bases align to TRBD2. Germline CDR1 and CDR2: SQVTM and ANQGSEA. The V gene end was trimmed by 3 bases and the J gene end by 5 bases; junction bases not matched to a gene: 7. This CDR3 region has 13 residues. The CDR3 here is CSVDLGRVDEQYF. The DNA of the CDR3 is TGCAGCGTTGATTTGGGGAGGGTCGACGAGCAGTACTTC.

This chain connects TRBV20-1 to TRBJ1-2; possible D gene TRBD1, 6 bases. The CDR3 extends over 15 amino acids. Germline CDR1 reads DFQATT; CDR2 reads SNEGSKA (reference sequence). The V gene lost 5 bases and the J gene lost 1 base, with 17 bases spanning the gap. The CDR3 bases are TGCAGTGCTCTCCGGGACACCGAAATTAACTATGGCTACACCTTC. Translation gives CSALRDTEINYGYTF.

This chain links TRBV28 with TRBJ2-3; a weak D match, TRBD1 (6 bases). V lost 5 bases, J lost 2 bases, and 26 bases lay in between. The CDR3 is made up of 19 amino acids. The germline CDR1 and CDR2 sequences are MDHEN and SYDVKM. Written as DNA, the CDR3 is TGTGCCAGCAGTCCCCTTCGAGCCTTTGATCGACAGGACACAGATACGCAGTATTTT. Its protein product is CASSPLRAFDRQDTDTQYF.

This sequence joins TRBV12-3 or TRBV12-4 and TRBJ1-5, with D unresolved. The CDR3 runs 12 residues. V was clipped by 7 bases and J by 9 bases, with 13 bases between them. CDR3 in DNA: TGTGCCAGCAACTCAGGTTCTTGGCCCCAGCATTTT. Its protein is CASNSGSWPQHF.

The chain recombines TRBV11-2 with TRBJ2-1, with D uncertain. Germline-derived CDR1 and CDR2 are SGHAT and FQNNGV. The CDR3 totals 15 residues. Trimming took 4 bases from V and 5 from J, leaving 15 bases between them. Here the CDR3 DNA reads TGTGCCAGCAGCTCCCCACGGCGGCCTAACAATGAGCAGTTCTTC. Its protein is CASSSPRRPNNEQFF. The whole variable domain, filled in from reference TRBV11-2 and TRBJ2-1, reads EAGVAQSPRYKIIEKRQSVAFWCNPISGHATLYWYQQILGQGPKLLIQFQNNGVVDDSQLPKDRFSAERLKGVDSTLKIQPAKLEDSAVYLCASSSPRRPNNEQFFGPGTRLTVL.

The CDR3 sequence is CAILEAPNTEAFF. CDR3 nucleotides: TGTGCCATCTTGGAGGCCCCGAACACTGAAGCTTTCTTT. The rearrangement joins TRBV5-4 to TRBJ1-1; D gene unclear. Germline values: CDR1 SGHNT, CDR2 YYREEE (reference sequence). V was shortened by 9 bases and J by 1 base, with 13 bases between the two germline ends. The CDR3 extends over 13 amino acids.

This chain links TRBV29-1 with TRBJ1-2; D not resolved. This CDR3 has 13 residues. V lost 4 bases, J lost 5 bases, and 14 bases lay in between. The germline gives CDR1 SQVTM, CDR2 ANQGSEA. CDR3 loop: CSVAPSSYYGYTF. The CDR3 bases are TGCAGCGTTGCCCCCTCCTCGTATTATGGCTACACCTTC.

The chain employs TRBV19 and TRBJ2-5, with no clear D. The length of the CDR3 is 15 residues. V was trimmed by 5 bases and J by 5 bases, leaving 18 bases between them. CDR1 and CDR2 from the germline V gene are LNHDA and SQIVND (reference sequence). The CDR3 sequence: CASSSRFSPGETQYF. The CDR3 bases are TGTGCCAGTAGTTCCCGTTTCTCGCCTGGCGAGACCCAGTACTTC.

The rearrangement uses TRBV6-5 and TRBJ2-5; the D gene is possibly TRBD1 (5 bases). The CDR3 spans 17 residues. Trimming removed 1 base from V and 3 bases from J, with 18 bases in between. Germline CDR1 MNHEY, CDR2 SVGAGI. Here the CDR3 reads CASSYFVADSVEETQYF. The CDR3 bases are TGTGCCAGCAGTTACTTTGTCGCAGACAGCGTGGAAGAGACCCAGTACTTC.